The clone carrying this TCR beta chain has only one observation. Its target is not known. This entry is derived from a study of metastatic and nonmetastatic thyroid tumors. Overall study: The authors compared repertoires across blood and tumor or nodule tissue from malignant and benign thyroid patients. Study-level findings and limits: Reportedly, malignant thyroid tumors had significantly higher TCR beta diversity than benign nodules, in blood and tumor.

As originally analysed: A distant-metastasis classifier for papillary thyroid cancer was built using CDR3 differences across clinicopathological groups. Using MiXCR, TCRdb reanalyzed the PCR reads. The V and J calls and clone size come from TCRdb's table, not from the authors' own analysis. The profile shows around 41,000 clones, 28% of them singletons. Nobody among the patients had been given any treatment before thyroid surgery. V gave up 5 bases and J gave up 6 bases; unmatched junction bases: 18. The CDR3 is 19 residues long. Germline values: CDR1 LGHDT, CDR2 YNNKEL (reference sequence). The TCR comes from a male donor with papillary thyroid cancer or a benign thyroid nodule (not recorded which). Some clones in this sample may be carry-over from other donors' samples. Source material: blood. The chain has TRBV3-1 and TRBJ2-4; 11 positions match TRBD2. The CDR3 region has the DNA TGTGCCAGCAGCGGTAAGGGACTAGCGGTGAGGGGCAGGATAAACATTCAGTACTTC. It yields the protein CASSGKGLAVRGRINIQYF.